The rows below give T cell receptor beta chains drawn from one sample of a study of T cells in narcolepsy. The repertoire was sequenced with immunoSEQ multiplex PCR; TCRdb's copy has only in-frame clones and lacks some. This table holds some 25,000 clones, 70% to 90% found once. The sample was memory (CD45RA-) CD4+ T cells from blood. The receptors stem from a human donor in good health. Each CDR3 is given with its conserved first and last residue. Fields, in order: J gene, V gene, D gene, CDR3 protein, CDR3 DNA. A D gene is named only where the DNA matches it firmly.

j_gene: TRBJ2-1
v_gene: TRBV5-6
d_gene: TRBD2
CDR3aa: CASSSSGTSGPQTDEQFF
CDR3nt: TGTGCCAGCAGCTCTTCCGGGACTAGCGGCCCCCAGACCGATGAGCAGTTCTTC

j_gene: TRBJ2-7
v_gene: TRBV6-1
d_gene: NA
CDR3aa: CASSEATDEQYF
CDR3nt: TGTGCCAGCAGTGAAGCGACAGACGAGCAGTACTTC

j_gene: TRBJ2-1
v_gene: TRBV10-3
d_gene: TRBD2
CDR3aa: CAISLLAAYNEQFF
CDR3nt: TGTGCCATCAGTTTACTAGCGGCCTACAATGAGCAGTTCTTC

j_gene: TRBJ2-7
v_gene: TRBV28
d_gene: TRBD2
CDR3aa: CASSRTSGSSYEQYF
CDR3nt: TGTGCCAGCAGTCGGACTAGCGGGAGCTCCTACGAGCAGTACTTC

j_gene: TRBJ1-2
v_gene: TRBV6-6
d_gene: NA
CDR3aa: CASTQDTNYGYTF
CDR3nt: TGTGCCAGCACCCAGGACACCAACTATGGCTACACCTTC

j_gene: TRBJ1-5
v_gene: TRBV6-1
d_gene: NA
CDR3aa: CASRSGGNQPQHF
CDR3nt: TGTGCCAGCAGGTCGGGAGGCAATCAGCCCCAGCATTTT

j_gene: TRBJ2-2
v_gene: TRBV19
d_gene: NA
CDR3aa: CASSFSLNTGELFF
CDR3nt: TGTGCCAGTAGCTTCAGCTTAAACACCGGGGAGCTGTTTTTT

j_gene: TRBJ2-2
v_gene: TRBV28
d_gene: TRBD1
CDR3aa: CAGQGRAGELFF
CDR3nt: TGTGCCGGACAGGGTCGGGCCGGGGAGCTGTTTTTT

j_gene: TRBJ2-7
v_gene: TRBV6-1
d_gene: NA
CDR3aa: CASSVAGRVSYEQYF
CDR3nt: TGTGCCAGCAGTGTGGCGGGCCGAGTCTCCTACGAGCAGTACTTC

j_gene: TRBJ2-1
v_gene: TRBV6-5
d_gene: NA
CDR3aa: CASTSFFEQFF
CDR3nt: TGTGCCAGCACTAGCTTTTTCGAGCAGTTCTTC